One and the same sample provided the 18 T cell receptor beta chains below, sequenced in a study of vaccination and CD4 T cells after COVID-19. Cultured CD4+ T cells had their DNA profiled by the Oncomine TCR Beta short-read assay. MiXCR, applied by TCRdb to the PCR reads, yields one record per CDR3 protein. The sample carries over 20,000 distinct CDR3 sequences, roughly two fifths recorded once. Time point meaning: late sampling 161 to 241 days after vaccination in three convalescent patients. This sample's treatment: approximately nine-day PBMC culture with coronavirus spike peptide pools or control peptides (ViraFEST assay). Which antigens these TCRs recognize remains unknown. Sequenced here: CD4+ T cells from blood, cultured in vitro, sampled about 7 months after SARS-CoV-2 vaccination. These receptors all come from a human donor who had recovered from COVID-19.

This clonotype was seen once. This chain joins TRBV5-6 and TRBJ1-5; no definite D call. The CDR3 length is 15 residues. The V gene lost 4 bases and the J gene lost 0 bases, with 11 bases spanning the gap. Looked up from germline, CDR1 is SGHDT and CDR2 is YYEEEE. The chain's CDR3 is CASSHARSSNQPQHF. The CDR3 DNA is TGTGCCAGCAGCCACGCCAGGTCTAGCAATCAGCCCCAGCATTTT. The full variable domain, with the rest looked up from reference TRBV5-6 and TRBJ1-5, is DAGVTQSPTHLIKTRGQQVTLRCSPKSGHDTVSWYQQALGQGPQFIFQYYEEEERQRGNFPDRFSGHQFPNYSSELNVNALLLGDSALYLCASSHARSSNQPQHFGDGTRLSIL.

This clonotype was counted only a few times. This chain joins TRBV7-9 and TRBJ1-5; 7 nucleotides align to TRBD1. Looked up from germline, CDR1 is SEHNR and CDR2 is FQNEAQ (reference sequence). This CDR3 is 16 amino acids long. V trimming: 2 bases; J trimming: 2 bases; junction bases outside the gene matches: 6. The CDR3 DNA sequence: TGTGCCAGCAGCTTAATGACAGGGAAGGGCAATCAGCCCCAGCATTTT. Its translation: CASSLMTGKGNQPQHF.

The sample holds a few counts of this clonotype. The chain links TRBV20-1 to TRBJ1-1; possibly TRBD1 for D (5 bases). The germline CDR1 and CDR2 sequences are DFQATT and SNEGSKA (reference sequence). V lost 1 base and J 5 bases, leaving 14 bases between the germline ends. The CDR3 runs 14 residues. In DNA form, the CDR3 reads TGCAGTGCTAGAGGCCGGAGAGGGGAGACTGAAGCTTTCTTT. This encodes CSARGRRGETEAFF.

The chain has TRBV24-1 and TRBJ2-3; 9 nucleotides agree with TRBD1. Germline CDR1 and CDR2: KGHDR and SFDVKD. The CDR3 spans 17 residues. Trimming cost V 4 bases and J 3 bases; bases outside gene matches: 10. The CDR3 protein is CATSDTSTGGRTDTQYF. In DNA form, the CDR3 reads TGTGCCACCAGTGACACCAGCACAGGGGGCAGGACAGATACGCAGTATTTT.

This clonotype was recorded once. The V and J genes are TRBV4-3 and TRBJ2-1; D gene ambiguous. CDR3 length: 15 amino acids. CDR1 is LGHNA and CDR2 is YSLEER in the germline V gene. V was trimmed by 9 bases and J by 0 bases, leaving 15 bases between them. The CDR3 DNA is TGCGCCAGTGCCCTTGCGCCCTCCTCCTACAATGAGCAGTTCTTC. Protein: CASALAPSSYNEQFF.

This chain's CDR3 is CSARGGVYEQYF. The CDR3 nucleotides read TGCAGTGCTAGAGGAGGTGTCTACGAGCAGTACTTC. The V and J genes are TRBV20-1 and TRBJ2-7; D unresolved. The germline CDR1 and CDR2 sequences are DFQATT and SNEGSKA (reference sequence). This CDR3 is 12 amino acids long. Between the trimmed V and J ends, which lost 1 base and 3 bases, there was a span of 7 bases.

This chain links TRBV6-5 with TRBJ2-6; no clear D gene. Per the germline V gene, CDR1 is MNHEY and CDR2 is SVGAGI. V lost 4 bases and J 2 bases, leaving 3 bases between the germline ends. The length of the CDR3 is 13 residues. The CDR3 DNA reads TGTGCCAGCAGTTTACCTGGGGCCAACGTCCTGACTTTC. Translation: CASSLPGANVLTF.

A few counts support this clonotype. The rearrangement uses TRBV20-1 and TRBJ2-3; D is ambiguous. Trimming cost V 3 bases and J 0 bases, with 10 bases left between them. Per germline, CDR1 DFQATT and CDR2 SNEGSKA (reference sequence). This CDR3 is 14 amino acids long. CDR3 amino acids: CSASGYLSTDTQYF. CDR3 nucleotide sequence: TGCAGTGCTAGCGGCTACCTGAGCACAGATACGCAGTATTTT.

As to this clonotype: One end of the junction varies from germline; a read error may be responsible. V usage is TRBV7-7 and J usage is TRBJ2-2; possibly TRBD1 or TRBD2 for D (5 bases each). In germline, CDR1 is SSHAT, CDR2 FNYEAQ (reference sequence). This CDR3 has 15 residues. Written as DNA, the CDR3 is TGTGCTAGCAGCTTAATGGGGGTTAACACCGGGGAGCTGTTTTTT. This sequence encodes CASSLMGVNTGELFF.

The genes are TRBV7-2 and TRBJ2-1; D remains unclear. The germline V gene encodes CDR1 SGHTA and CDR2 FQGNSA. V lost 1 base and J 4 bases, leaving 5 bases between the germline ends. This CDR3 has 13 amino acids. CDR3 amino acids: CASSLGRYNEQFF. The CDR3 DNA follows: TGTGCCAGCAGCTTAGGCAGATACAATGAGCAGTTCTTC. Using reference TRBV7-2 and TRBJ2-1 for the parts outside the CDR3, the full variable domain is GAGVSQSPSNKVTEKGKDVELRCDPISGHTALYWYRQSLGQGLEFLIYFQGNSAPDKSGLPSDRFSAERTGGSVSTLTIQRTQQEDSAVYLCASSLGRYNEQFFGPGTRLTVL.

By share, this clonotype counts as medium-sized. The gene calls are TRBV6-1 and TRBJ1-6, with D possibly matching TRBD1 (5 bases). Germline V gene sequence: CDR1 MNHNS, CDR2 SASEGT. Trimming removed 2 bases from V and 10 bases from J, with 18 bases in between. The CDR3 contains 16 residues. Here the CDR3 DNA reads TGTGCCAGCAGTGAACAGCCGGGGCTGTCCTCATCACCCCTCCACTTT. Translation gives CASSEQPGLSSSPLHF.

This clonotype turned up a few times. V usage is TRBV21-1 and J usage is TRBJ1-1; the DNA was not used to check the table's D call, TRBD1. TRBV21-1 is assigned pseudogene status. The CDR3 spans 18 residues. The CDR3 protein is CASRVPVDRVSVDTEAFF. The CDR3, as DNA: TGTGCCAGCAGGGTACCAGTGGACAGGGTCAGTGTCGACACTGAAGCTTTCTTT.

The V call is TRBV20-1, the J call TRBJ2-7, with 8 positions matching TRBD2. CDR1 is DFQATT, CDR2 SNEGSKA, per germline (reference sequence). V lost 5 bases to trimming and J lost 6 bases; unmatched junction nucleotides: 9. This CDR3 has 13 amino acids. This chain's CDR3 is CSADKGTSLEQYF. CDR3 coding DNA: TGCAGTGCTGATAAAGGGACTAGTCTCGAGCAGTACTTC.

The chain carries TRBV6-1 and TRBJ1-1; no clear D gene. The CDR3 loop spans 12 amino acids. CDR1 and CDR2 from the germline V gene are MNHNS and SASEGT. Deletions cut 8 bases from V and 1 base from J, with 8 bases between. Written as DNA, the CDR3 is TGTGCCAGCCGGACCTCGAACACTGAAGCTTTCTTT. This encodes CASRTSNTEAFF.

The CDR3 reads CASSKSQGTDYGYTF. CDR3 coding DNA: TGTGCCAGCAGCAAATCACAGGGGACCGACTATGGCTACACCTTC. This chain uses TRBV7-2 with TRBJ1-2; TRBD1 agrees at 7 bases. Germline CDR1 reads SGHTA; CDR2 reads FQGNSA. The CDR3 length is 15 residues. The V segment lost 5 bases and the J segment 3 bases; nucleotides outside the gene matches: 9.

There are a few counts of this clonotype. The CDR3 sequence: CSAARQGGTEAFF. CDR3 nucleotide sequence: TGCAGTGCTGCCCGACAGGGTGGAACTGAAGCTTTCTTT. The genes are TRBV20-1 and TRBJ1-1; 7 nucleotides agree with TRBD1. Trimming cost V 5 bases and J 5 bases; bases outside gene matches: 8. Germline V gene lookup returns CDR1 DFQATT and CDR2 SNEGSKA (reference sequence). The CDR3 is 13 amino acids.

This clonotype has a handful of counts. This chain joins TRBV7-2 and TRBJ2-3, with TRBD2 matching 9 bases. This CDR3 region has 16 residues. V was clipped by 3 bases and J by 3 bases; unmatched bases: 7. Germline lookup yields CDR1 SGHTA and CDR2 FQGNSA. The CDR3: CASSLVAGVKTDTQYF. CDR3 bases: TGTGCCAGCAGCTTGGTAGCGGGGGTAAAGACAGATACGCAGTATTTT.

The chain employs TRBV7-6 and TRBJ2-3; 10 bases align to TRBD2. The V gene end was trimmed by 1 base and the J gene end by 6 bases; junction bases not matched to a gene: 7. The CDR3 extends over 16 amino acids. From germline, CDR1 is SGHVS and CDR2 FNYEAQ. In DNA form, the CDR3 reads TGTGCCAGCAGCTTAGGGCTAGCGGGAGCCGGGGATACGCAGTATTTT. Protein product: CASSLGLAGAGDTQYF.